The 18 T cell receptor beta chains below were found in one sample sequenced in a study of lymphopenia after photon versus proton radiotherapy. Assay: immunoSEQ multiplex PCR; the TCRdb copy retains only in-frame clones and omits some. The table has 150,000 or so clones, roughly nine tenths seen once. Specimen: peripheral blood, collected from a patient treated with photon-based radiotherapy. Receptor source: a man aged 50-59 years with gastric cancer.

This rearrangement joins TRBV10-3 to TRBJ2-3, with 8 bases aligning to TRBD2. Germline V gene sequence: CDR1 ENHRY, CDR2 SYGVKD. CDR3 length: 13 amino acids. The CDR3 spells CGSSGGPADTQYF. The CDR3 DNA is TGTGGATCTTCGGGAGGGCCGGCAGATACGCAGTATTTT.

The chain uses TRBV21-1 and TRBJ2-1. TRBV21-1 is a pseudogene locus. This CDR3 contains 17 residues. CDR3 sequence reads: CASEQGTRERTYNEQFF. The CDR3 DNA reads as TGTGCCAGCGAACAGGGGACGCGGGAGAGGACCTACAATGAGCAGTTCTTC.

CDR3 coding DNA: TGTGCCAGCAGTCCCCGTTCCGGGACAACCTCTGGAAACACCATATATTTT. It yields the protein CASSPRSGTTSGNTIYF. The rearrangement joins TRBV21-1 to TRBJ1-3; the table's D call of TRBD1 was not tested on the DNA. TRBV21-1 is flagged as a pseudogene. There are 17 residues in the CDR3.

The chain joins TRBV18 to TRBJ1-1, with TRBD1 matching 7 bases. V gave up 4 bases and J gave up 6 bases; unmatched junction bases: 5. This CDR3 contains 13 residues. Germline values: CDR1 KGHSH, CDR2 LQKENI. DNA for the CDR3: TGTGCCAGCTCACGACAGGGAGGTGCTGAAGCTTTCTTT. Residues: CASSRQGGAEAFF.

The chain combines TRBV5-6 with TRBJ2-7, with D possibly matching TRBD1 (6 bases). The CDR3 spans 11 residues. Deletions cut 4 bases from V and 5 bases from J, with 7 bases between. Germline V gene sequence: CDR1 SGHDT, CDR2 YYEEEE. Written as DNA, the CDR3 is TGTGCCAGCAGCCACAGGGACGAGCAGTACTTC. This encodes CASSHRDEQYF.

The V call is TRBV28, the J call TRBJ2-1; TRBD1 agrees at 8 bases. With V trimmed by 6 bases and J by 5 bases, 12 bases remained unmatched. Germline V lookup: CDR1 MDHEN, CDR2 SYDVKM. This CDR3 has 16 amino acids. The CDR3 here is CASSSSGTGVHNEQFF. CDR3 coding DNA: TGTGCCAGCAGCTCTTCCGGGACAGGAGTTCACAATGAGCAGTTCTTC.

The CDR3 sequence is CASSLGTGKAEAFF. CDR3 nucleotides: TGTGCCAGCAGCCTGGGGACAGGGAAGGCTGAAGCTTTCTTT. The J gene is TRBJ1-1, the V gene TRBV9, with 9 bases fitting TRBD1. After removal of 4 bases from V and 6 bases from J, the junction contained 7 bases not matched to a gene. Per germline, CDR1 SGDLS and CDR2 YYNGEE. This CDR3 comprises 14 residues.

The rearrangement links TRBV11-2 to TRBJ2-2; 9 bases match TRBD2. The CDR3 extends over 16 amino acids. Per the germline V gene, CDR1 is SGHAT and CDR2 is FQNNGV. Germline trimming cut 0 bases from V and 7 bases from J; bases unmatched to any gene: 6. The CDR3 DNA reads as TGTGCCAGCAGCTTAGACGGACTAGCGCGGAACGGGGAGCTGTTTTTT. This translates into CASSLDGLARNGELFF.

V is TRBV9 and J is TRBJ2-7; D not resolved. This CDR3 is 14 amino acids long. The V end lost 0 bases, the J end lost 0 bases, and 7 bases lay between the germline ends. From germline, CDR1 is SGDLS and CDR2 YYNGEE. In DNA form, the CDR3 reads TGTGCCAGCAGCGTAGAGGCCAACTCCTACGAGCAGTACTTC. It yields the protein CASSVEANSYEQYF.

V is TRBV27 and J is TRBJ1-5; D perhaps matches TRBD1 (6 bases). This CDR3 region has 15 residues. The germline V gene encodes CDR1 MNHEY and CDR2 SMNVEV (reference sequence). Deletions cut 0 bases from V and 3 bases from J, with 9 bases between. In DNA form, the CDR3 reads TGTGCCAGCAGTTTATCCACAGGGTTCAATCAGCCCCAGCATTTT. Amino acid sequence: CASSLSTGFNQPQHF.

This clone was seen only once. The CDR3 loop reads CASSVGTTNYGYTF. CDR3 sequence (DNA): TGTGCCAGTAGTGTGGGGACAACTAACTATGGCTACACCTTC. The rearrangement joins TRBV19 to TRBJ1-2, with D perhaps TRBD1 (6 bases). The CDR3 has 14 residues. Germline V gives CDR1 LNHDA, CDR2 SQIVND (reference sequence). Trimming stripped 5 bases from V and 0 bases from J, with 10 bases between.

The CDR3 protein is CASTPTGDDEKLFF. The CDR3 DNA is TGTGCCAGCACCCCCACAGGGGATGATGAAAAACTGTTTTTT. The chain has TRBV6-1 and TRBJ1-4, with 7 bases aligning to TRBD1. The length of the CDR3 is 14 residues. Germline CDR1 reads MNHNS; CDR2 reads SASEGT. With 7 bases clipped from V and 6 bases from J, the junction kept 8 bases outside the gene matches.

The chain carries TRBV7-9 and TRBJ1-1; weak D call: TRBD1 (5 bases). Germline V gene lookup returns CDR1 SEHNR and CDR2 FQNEAQ (reference sequence). The CDR3 is made up of 14 amino acids. V lost 2 bases to trimming and J lost 5 bases, with 12 bases between them. CDR3 region: CASSLPGGGTEAFF. In DNA, the CDR3 is TGTGCCAGCAGCTTACCGGGGGGTGGAACTGAAGCTTTCTTT.

The V and J genes are TRBV5-6 and TRBJ1-5, with D perhaps TRBD1 (5 bases). CDR1 and CDR2 (germline): SGHDT, YYEEEE. CDR3 length equals 16 residues. V was shortened by 1 base and J by 0 bases, with 11 bases between the two germline ends. The DNA of the CDR3 is TGTGCCAGCAGCTTGTGGGGGGTCTTTAGCAATCAGCCCCAGCATTTT. Translating it yields CASSLWGVFSNQPQHF. Full variable domain (missing parts from reference TRBV5-6 and TRBJ1-5): DAGVTQSPTHLIKTRGQQVTLRCSPKSGHDTVSWYQQALGQGPQFIFQYYEEEERQRGNFPDRFSGHQFPNYSSELNVNALLLGDSALYLCASSLWGVFSNQPQHFGDGTRLSIL.

The J gene is TRBJ1-3, the V gene TRBV25-1; possibly TRBD1 for D (6 bases). The V and J ends lost 1 base and 5 bases respectively, with 9 bases between them. Germline V gives CDR1 MGHDK, CDR2 SYGVNS. This CDR3 region has 14 residues. CDR3 sequence (DNA): TGTGCCAGCAGTGAATCCGGACAGCGAAACACCATATATTTT. Encoded protein: CASSESGQRNTIYF.

This clone was recorded a few times. The chain employs TRBV27 and TRBJ2-7, with TRBD2 matching over 12 bases. The V and J ends lost 7 bases and 3 bases, in that order; junction bases with no gene match: 7. This CDR3 is 15 amino acids long. The germline V gene encodes CDR1 MNHEY and CDR2 SMNVEV (reference sequence). This CDR3 reads CASKEWTSGNYEQYF. CDR3 coding DNA: TGTGCCAGCAAGGAATGGACTAGCGGGAACTACGAGCAGTACTTC.

The J gene is TRBJ2-7, the V gene TRBV30; 9 bases agree with TRBD1. CDR3 size: 15 residues. CDR1 and CDR2 (germline): GTSNPN, SVGIG (reference sequence). V lost 0 bases and J lost 6; bases outside the gene matches: 9. The CDR3 protein is CAWSVVGTGRSEQYF. CDR3 bases: TGTGCCTGGAGTGTTGTCGGGACAGGGAGAAGCGAGCAGTACTTC. Complete variable domain (other parts from reference TRBV30 and TRBJ2-7): SQTIHQWPATLVQPVGSPLSLECTVEGTSNPNLYWYRQAAGRGLQLLFYSVGIGQISSEVPQNLSASRPQDRQFILSSKKLLLSDSGFYLCAWSVVGTGRSEQYFGPGTRLTVT.

CDR3 sequence: CASSQGDGEQDTEAFF. As DNA, the CDR3 is TGCGCCAGCAGCCAAGGGGACGGGGAGCAGGATACTGAAGCTTTCTTT. The chain carries TRBV4-1 and TRBJ1-1; a possible D gene is TRBD1 (5 bases). V was cut by 1 base and J by 5 bases, with 17 bases left in between. Germline-derived CDR1 and CDR2 are MGHRA and YSYEKL. The CDR3 runs 16 residues.